The subject of this entry is one T cell receptor beta chain. Its antigen remains unidentified. CDR3 length equals 14 residues. Trimming left V 5 bases short and J 1 base short, with 8 bases between. The germline V gene encodes CDR1 MGHDK and CDR2 SYGVNS. Only in-frame clones appear in the TCRdb table, and some are missing; sequencing was by immunoSEQ multiplex PCR. Of about 150,000 clones in the sample, 86% were seen once. These data belong to a study of cytomegalovirus exposure and HLA in healthy donors. Overall study results and limits: According to a subsequent analysis, TCR clusters from the first cohort were inclined to appear together in the 120 validation repertoires. There were about 160 TCR beta chains listed as cytomegalovirus-associated. The study found most TCR sequences rare, yet found some public TCRs in many donors.

The rearrangement links TRBV25-1 to TRBJ1-4; weak D call: TRBD1 (5 bases). The sample taken for sequencing was PBMCs. This sequence was found in a man in his late teens or twenties in good health and CMV-seropositive. The CDR3 nucleotides read TGTGCCAGCAGTACAGGCTTAACTAATGAAAAACTGTTTTTT. Translation gives CASSTGLTNEKLFF.